This T cell receptor (beta chain) was retrieved from a study of shared clonotypes between healthy human individuals. The germline V gene has CDR1 SEHNR and CDR2 FQNEAQ (reference sequence). This CDR3 region has 16 residues. Trimming removed 5 bases from V and 1 base from J, with 17 bases in between. Only in-frame clones appear in the TCRdb table, and some are missing; sequencing was by immunoSEQ multiplex PCR. The table shows 630,000 or so clones, with about 98% occurring only once. Positive CCR7 selection of CD45RO-negative cells yielded the naive CD8 cells, and terminally differentiated effector memory CD45RA+ cells were excluded.

This receptor was obtained from a man aged 25-40 years in good health. What was sequenced was naive CD8+ T cells sorted from blood. The chain combines TRBV7-9 with TRBJ1-2; D uncertain. The CDR3 DNA reads as TGTGCCAGCAGCCCCGCGGAAGGAGGCTTTAACTATGGCTACACCTTC. It is translated as CASSPAEGGFNYGYTF.